This paragraph reports one TCR beta chain. The antigen this receptor binds is unknown. No base qualities exist here, and no much larger clone lies one base off it. There are 16 amino acids in the CDR3, from cysteine to phenylalanine inclusive. CDR3 DNA only is kept here, 48 bases in frame from base 1. Relative to germline, V is missing 5 bases and J is missing 0 bases, with 5 bases of the junction outside any gene match. This sample is drawn from a study of post-analysis software for immune sequencing data (dated by TCRdb to between 2015 and 2017). Regarding the study in general: Recorded disease courses included relapsing-remitting, secondary progressive and progressive-relapsing multiple sclerosis, with some patients lacking subtype annotation. The patient repertoires were set against 10 to 11 previously published healthy control repertoires from donors whose ages ranged from roughly 6 to 25 years. A subset of samples was prepared in parallel using single-end sample barcoding, then pooled and co-amplified after Illumina adapter ligation.

To demonstrate the VDJtools post-analysis software, the study profiled TCR beta repertoires from the peripheral blood of 13 young patients with multiple sclerosis. Multiple sclerosis patients were children and adolescents aged about 6 to 15 years. Library construction relied on PCR. This sample was sequenced with an Illumina HiSeq 2500. To reduce PCR and sequencing biases, unique molecular identifiers were incorporated into the TCR beta cDNA libraries. Around 500,000 cDNA molecules were obtained for every 1 to 10 million input T cells, so each molecule roughly corresponded to one T cell. The same protocol used for the earlier healthy control dataset was applied to prepare and sequence the patient libraries. Within a given batch, samples were prepared together, multiplexed and sequenced on the same HiSeq lane. In the authors' own workflow: MIGEC handled the raw barcoded reads, throwing out single-read molecular identifier groups before consensus assembly and CDR3 extraction. VDJtools was used for post-analysis of the clonotype tables, and diversity was normalized by down-sampling every dataset to the size of the smallest sample. In repertoire overlap clustering, CDR3 amino acid sequences, but not nucleotide sequences, were matched to correct batch-related cross-sample contamination. TCRdb reanalyzed the raw reads on its own, using fastp at Q25 for trimming and MiXCR for clone calling, and kept in-frame beta chains. Identical CDR3 protein sequences are pooled into one entry, listed with their most common genes and DNA. The V and J calls and clone size come from TCRdb's table, not from the authors' own analysis. Counted in this sample were about 540,000 distinct CDR3 sequences; less than 40% of them appeared once. The ten largest clonotypes hold about 6% of the sample.

Results the study describes overall, beyond this receptor: Normalized Chao1 diversity was significantly lower in multiple sclerosis patients than controls, suggesting substantial peripheral T-cell clonal expansion. Significantly higher frequencies in patients than in controls were found for about 5 TRBV segments, including TRBV5-6, TRBV5-1 and TRBV20-1. The control group was slightly older than the multiple sclerosis patient group. Direct clustering with F measure showed strong co-clustering of samples prepared in the same batch, prompting a batch-effect correction.

This sequence was found in a girl under 18 with multiple sclerosis. Input material: blood. The V and J genes are TRBV12-3 or TRBV12-4 and TRBJ2-1, with 9 bases matching TRBD2. The CDR3 reads CASSLASGASYNEQFF. DNA sequence: TGTGCCAGCAGTCTCGCTAGCGGGGCCTCCTACAATGAGCAGTTCTTC.